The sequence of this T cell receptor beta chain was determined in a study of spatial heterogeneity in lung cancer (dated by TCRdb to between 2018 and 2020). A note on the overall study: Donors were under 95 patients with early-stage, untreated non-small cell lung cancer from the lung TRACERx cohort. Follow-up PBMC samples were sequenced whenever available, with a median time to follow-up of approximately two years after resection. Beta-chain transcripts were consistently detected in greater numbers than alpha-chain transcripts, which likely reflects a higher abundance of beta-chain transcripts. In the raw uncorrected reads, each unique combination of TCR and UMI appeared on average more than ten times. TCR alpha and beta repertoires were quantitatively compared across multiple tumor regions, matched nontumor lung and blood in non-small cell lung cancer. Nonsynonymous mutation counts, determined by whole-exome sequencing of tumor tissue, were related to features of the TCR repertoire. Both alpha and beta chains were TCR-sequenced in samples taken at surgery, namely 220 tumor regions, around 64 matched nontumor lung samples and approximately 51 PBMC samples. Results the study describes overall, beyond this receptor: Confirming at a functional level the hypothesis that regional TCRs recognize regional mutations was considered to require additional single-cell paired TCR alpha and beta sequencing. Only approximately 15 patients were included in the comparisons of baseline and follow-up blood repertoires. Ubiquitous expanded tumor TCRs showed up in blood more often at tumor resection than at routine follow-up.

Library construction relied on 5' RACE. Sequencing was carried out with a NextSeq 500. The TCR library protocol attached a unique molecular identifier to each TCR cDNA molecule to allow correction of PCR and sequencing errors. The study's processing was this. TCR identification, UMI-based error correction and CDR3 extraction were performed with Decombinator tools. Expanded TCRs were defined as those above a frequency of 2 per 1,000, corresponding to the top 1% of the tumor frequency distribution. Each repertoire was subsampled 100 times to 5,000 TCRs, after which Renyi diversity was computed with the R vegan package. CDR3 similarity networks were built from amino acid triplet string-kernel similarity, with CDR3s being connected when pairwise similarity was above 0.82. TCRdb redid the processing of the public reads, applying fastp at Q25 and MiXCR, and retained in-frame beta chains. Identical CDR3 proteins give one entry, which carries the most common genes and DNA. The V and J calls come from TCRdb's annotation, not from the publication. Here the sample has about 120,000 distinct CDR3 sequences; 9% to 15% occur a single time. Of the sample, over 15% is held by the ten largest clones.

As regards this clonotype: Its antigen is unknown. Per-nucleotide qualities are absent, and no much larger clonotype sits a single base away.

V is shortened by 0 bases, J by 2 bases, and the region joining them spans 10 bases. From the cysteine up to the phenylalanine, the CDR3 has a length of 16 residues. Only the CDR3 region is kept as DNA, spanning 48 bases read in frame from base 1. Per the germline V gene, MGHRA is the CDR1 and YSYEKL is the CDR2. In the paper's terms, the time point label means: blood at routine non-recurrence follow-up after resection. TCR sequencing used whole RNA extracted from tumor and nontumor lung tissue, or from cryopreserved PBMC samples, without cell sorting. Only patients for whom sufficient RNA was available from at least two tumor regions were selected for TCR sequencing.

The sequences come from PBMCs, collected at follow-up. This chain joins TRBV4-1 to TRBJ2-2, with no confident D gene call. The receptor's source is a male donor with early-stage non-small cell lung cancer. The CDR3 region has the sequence CASSQDKARNTGELFF. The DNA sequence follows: TGCGCCAGCAGCCAAGATAAGGCTAGAAACACCGGGGAGCTGTTTTTT.